This T cell receptor (beta chain) was captured by sequencing in a study of blood T cell repertoires in COVID-19. In the original analysis: By means of reference gene primer amplification, nucleated cell counts were estimated. Using immunoSEQ multiplex PCR, the repertoire was profiled, and TCRdb retains in-frame clones only, with some absent. Clonal size and the V and J genes are those of that table, whereas D and trimming came from the DNA. The repertoire holds about 210,000 clones, with approximately 85% as singletons. Deletions cut 1 base from V and 1 base from J, with 8 bases between. There are 15 residues in the CDR3. CDR1 is LGHDT, CDR2 YNNKEL, per germline (reference sequence).

Material for sequencing was PBMCs or T cells enriched from blood (not recorded which). This TCR was recovered from a middle-aged man with acute COVID-19. The J gene is TRBJ1-5, the V gene TRBV3-1 (or the pseudogene TRBV3-2); D uncertain. CDR3 residues: CASSQGQPSNQPQHF. Here the CDR3 DNA reads TGTGCCAGCAGCCAAGGACAACCGAGCAATCAGCCCCAGCATTTT.